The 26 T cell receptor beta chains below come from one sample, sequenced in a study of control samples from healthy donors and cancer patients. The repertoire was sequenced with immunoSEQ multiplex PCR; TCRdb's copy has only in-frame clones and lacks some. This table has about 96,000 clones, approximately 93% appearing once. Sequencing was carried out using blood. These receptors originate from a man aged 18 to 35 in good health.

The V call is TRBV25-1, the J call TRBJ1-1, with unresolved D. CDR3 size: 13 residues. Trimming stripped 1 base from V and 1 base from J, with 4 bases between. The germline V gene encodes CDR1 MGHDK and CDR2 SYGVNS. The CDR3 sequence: CASSEFENTEAFF. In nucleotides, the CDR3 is TGTGCCAGCAGTGAATTCGAGAACACTGAAGCTTTCTTT.

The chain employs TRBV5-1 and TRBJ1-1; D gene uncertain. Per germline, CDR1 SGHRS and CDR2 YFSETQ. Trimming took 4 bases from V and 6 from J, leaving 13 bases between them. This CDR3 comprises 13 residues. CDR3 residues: CASSSGRAPEAFF. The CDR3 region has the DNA TGCGCCAGCAGCAGCGGACGGGCTCCTGAAGCTTTCTTT.

The CDR3 bases are TGTGCCAGCAGCTTGGACACCGTAACTGAAGCTTTCTTT. It encodes CASSLDTVTEAFF. This chain joins TRBV5-4 and TRBJ1-1, with D unclear. This CDR3 has 13 amino acids. Trimming removed 0 bases from V and 5 bases from J, with 8 bases in between. Germline values: CDR1 SGHNT, CDR2 YYREEE (reference sequence).

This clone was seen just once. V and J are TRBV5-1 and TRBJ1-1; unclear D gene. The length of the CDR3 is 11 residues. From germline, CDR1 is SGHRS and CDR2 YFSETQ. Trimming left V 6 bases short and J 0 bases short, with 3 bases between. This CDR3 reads CASKMNTEAFF. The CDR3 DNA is TGCGCCAGCAAGATGAACACTGAAGCTTTCTTT.

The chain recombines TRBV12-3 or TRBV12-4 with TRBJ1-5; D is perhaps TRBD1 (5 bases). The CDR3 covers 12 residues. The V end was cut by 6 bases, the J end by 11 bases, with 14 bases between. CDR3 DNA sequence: TGTGCCAGCAGCCAGGGTGGGATCTCCCAGCATTTT. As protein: CASSQGGISQHF.

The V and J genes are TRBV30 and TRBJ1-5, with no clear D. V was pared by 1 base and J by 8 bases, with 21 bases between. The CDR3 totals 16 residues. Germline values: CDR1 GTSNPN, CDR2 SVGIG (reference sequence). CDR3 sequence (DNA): TGTGCCTGGAGTGCGGGCCCGGAGGGAATCAGGAAGCCCCAGCATTTT. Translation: CAWSAGPEGIRKPQHF.

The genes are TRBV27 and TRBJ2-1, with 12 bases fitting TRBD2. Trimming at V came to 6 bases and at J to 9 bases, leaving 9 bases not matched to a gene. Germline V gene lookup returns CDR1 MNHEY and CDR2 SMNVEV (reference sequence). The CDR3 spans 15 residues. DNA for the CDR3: TGTGCCAGCAGGATAGGACTAGCGGGGACCAGTGAGCAGTTCTTC. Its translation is CASRIGLAGTSEQFF.

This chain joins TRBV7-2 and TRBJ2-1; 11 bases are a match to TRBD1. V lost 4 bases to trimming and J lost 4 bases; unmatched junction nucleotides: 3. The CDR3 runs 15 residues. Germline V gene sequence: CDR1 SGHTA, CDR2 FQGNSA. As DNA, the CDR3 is TGTGCCAGCAGCTCCGGGACAGGGGGGTACAATGAGCAGTTCTTC. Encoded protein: CASSSGTGGYNEQFF.

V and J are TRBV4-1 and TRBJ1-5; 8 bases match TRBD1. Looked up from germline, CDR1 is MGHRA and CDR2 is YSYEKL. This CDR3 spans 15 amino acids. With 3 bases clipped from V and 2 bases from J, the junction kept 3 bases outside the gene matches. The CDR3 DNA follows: TGCGCCAGCAGCCAGTCGACAGGGGGCAATCAGCCCCAGCATTTT. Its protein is CASSQSTGGNQPQHF.

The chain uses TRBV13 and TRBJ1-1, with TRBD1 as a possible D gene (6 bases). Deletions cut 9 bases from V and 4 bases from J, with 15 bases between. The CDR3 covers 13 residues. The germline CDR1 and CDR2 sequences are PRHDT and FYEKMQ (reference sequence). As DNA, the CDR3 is TGTGCCAGTGGGGGCAGGGGTATCACTGAAGCTTTCTTT. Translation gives CASGGRGITEAFF.

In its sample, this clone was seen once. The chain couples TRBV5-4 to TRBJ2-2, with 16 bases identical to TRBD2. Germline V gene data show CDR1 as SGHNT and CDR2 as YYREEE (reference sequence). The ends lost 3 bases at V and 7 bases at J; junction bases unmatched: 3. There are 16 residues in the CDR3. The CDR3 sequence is CASSSGLAGGYGELFF. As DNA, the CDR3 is TGTGCCAGCAGCTCGGGACTAGCGGGAGGGTACGGGGAGCTGTTTTTT.

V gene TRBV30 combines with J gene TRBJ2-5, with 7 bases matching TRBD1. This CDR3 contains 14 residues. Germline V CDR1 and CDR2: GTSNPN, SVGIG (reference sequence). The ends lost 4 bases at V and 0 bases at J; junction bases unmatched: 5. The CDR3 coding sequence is TGTGCCTGGATTCGGACAGGCAACCAAGAGACCCAGTACTTC. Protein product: CAWIRTGNQETQYF. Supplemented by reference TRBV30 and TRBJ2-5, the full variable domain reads SQTIHQWPATLVQPVGSPLSLECTVEGTSNPNLYWYRQAAGRGLQLLFYSVGIGQISSEVPQNLSASRPQDRQFILSSKKLLLSDSGFYLCAWIRTGNQETQYFGPGTRLLVL.

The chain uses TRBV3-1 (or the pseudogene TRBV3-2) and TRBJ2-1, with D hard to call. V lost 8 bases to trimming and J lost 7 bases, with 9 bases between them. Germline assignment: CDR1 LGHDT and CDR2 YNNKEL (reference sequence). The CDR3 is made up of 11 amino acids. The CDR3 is CASSIINEQFF. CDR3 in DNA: TGTGCCAGCTCCATAATAAATGAGCAGTTCTTC.

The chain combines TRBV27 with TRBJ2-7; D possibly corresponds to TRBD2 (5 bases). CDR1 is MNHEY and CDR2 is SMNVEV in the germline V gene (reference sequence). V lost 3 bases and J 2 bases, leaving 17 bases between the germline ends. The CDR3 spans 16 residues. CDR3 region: CASSFRVGESPYEQYF. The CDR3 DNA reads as TGTGCCAGCAGTTTTAGGGTGGGAGAGTCCCCCTACGAGCAGTACTTC.

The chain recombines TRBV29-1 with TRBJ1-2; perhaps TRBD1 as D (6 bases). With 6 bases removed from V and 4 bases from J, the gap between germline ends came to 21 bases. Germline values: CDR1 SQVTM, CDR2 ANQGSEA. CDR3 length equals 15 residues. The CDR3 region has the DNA TGCAGCGTGGACAGAGAACAGGTTGTGGTCTATGGCTACACCTTC. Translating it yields CSVDREQVVVYGYTF.

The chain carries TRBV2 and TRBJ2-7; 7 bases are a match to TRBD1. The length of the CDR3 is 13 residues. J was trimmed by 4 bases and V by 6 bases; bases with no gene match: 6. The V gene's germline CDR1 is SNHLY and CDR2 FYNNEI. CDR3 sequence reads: CASRSGQAYEQYF. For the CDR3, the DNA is TGTGCCAGCAGATCCGGACAGGCTTACGAGCAGTACTTC.

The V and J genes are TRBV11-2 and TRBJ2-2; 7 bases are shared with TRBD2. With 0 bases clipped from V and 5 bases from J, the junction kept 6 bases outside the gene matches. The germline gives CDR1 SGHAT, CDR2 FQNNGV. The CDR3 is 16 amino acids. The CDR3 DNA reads TGTGCCAGCAGCTTAGAGGGCGGGAGAGATACCGGGGAGCTGTTTTTT. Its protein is CASSLEGGRDTGELFF.

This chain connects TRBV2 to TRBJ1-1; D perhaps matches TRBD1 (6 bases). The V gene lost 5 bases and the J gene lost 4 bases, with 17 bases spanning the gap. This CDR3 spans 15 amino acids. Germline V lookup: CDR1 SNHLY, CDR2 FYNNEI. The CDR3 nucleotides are TGTGCCAGCAGTCTTGTCGACAGGTTCGGCACTGAAGCTTTCTTT. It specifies CASSLVDRFGTEAFF.

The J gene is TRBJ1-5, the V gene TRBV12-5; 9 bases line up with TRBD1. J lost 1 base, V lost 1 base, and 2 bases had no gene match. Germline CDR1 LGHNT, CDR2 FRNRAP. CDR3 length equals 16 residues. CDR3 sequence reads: CASGLAGQGSNQPQHF. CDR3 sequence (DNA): TGTGCTAGTGGTTTGGCTGGACAGGGGAGCAATCAGCCCCAGCATTTT.

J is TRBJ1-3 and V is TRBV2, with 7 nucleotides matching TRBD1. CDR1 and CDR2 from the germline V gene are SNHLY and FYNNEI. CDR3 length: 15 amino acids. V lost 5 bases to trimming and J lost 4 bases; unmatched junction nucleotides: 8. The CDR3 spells CASSQDRADGNTIYF. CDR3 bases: TGTGCCAGCAGTCAAGACAGGGCCGACGGAAACACCATATATTTT.

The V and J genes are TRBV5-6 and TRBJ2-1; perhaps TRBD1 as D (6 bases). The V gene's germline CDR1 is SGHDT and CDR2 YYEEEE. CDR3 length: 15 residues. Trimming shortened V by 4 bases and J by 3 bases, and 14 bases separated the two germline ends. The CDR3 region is CASSGGWDGYNEQFF. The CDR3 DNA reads TGTGCCAGCAGCGGGGGCTGGGACGGCTACAATGAGCAGTTCTTC.

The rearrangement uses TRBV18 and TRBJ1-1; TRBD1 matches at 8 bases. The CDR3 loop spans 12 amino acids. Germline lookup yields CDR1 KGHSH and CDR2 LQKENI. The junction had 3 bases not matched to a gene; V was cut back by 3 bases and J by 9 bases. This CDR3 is CASSPRQGQAFF. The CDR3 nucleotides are TGTGCCAGCTCACCTCGACAGGGGCAAGCTTTCTTT. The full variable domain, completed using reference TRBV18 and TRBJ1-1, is NAGVMQNPRHLVRRRGQEARLRCSPMKGHSHVYWYRQLPEEGLKFMVYLQKENIIDESGMPKERFSAEFPKEGPSILRIQQVVRGDSAAYFCASSPRQGQAFFGQGTRLTVV.

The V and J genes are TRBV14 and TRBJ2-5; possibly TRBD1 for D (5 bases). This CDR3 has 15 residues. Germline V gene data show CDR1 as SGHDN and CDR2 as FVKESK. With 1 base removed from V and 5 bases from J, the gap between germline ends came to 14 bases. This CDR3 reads CASSQVRLGRETQYF. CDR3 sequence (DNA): TGTGCCAGCAGCCAAGTCCGGCTGGGGCGGGAGACCCAGTACTTC.

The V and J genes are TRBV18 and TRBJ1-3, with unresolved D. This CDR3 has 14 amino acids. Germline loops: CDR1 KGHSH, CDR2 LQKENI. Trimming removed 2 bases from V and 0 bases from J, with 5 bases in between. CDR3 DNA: TGTGCCAGCTCACCATCGCTCTCTGGAAACACCATATATTTT. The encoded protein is CASSPSLSGNTIYF.

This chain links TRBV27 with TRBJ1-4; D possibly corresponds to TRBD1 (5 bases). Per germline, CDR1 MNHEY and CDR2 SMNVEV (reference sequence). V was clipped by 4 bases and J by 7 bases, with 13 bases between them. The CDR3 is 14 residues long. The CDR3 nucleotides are TGTGCCAGCAGTTCAAAAATGGGGGGTGAAAAACTGTTTTTT. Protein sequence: CASSSKMGGEKLFF. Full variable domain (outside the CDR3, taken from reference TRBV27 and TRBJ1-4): EAQVTQNPRYLITVTGKKLTVTCSQNMNHEYMSWYRQDPGLGLRQIYYSMNVEVTDKGDVPEGYKVSRKEKRNFPLILESPSPNQTSLYFCASSSKMGGEKLFFGSGTQLSVL.

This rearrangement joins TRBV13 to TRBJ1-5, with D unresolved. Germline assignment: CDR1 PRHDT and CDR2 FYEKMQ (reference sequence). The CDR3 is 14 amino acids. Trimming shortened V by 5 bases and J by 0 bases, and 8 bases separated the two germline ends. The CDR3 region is CASSPRGSNQPQHF. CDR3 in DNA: TGTGCCAGCAGCCCCAGAGGTAGCAATCAGCCCCAGCATTTT.